Sequencing of this TCR beta chain was carried out in a study of CD8+CD57+ T cells in acquired aplastic anemia. Trimming took 9 bases from V and 3 from J; bases not matched to a gene: 2. There are 12 residues in the CDR3. Germline V lookup: CDR1 SEHNR, CDR2 FQNEAQ (reference sequence). Genomic DNA, the template, was used for profiling of the TCR beta VDJ and CDR3. Using its own MiXCR run on the reads, TCRdb lists one record per CDR3 protein. The table includes approximately 180,000 distinct CDR3 sequences, less than 65% detected once. CD8+CD57+ cell expansion, shown by flow cytometry, had occurred in the patients selected for sequencing. Every patient had severe acquired aplastic anemia.

V and J are TRBV7-9 and TRBJ2-7, with 10 bases that match TRBD1. This TCR was recovered from a human donor with aplastic anemia. The sequenced material came from sorted CD4+, CD8+, or CD8+CD57+ T cells (not recorded which) from PBMCs. The DNA of the CDR3 is TGTGCCAGTTGGGACAGGGGCTACGAGCAGTACTTC. As protein: CASWDRGYEQYF.